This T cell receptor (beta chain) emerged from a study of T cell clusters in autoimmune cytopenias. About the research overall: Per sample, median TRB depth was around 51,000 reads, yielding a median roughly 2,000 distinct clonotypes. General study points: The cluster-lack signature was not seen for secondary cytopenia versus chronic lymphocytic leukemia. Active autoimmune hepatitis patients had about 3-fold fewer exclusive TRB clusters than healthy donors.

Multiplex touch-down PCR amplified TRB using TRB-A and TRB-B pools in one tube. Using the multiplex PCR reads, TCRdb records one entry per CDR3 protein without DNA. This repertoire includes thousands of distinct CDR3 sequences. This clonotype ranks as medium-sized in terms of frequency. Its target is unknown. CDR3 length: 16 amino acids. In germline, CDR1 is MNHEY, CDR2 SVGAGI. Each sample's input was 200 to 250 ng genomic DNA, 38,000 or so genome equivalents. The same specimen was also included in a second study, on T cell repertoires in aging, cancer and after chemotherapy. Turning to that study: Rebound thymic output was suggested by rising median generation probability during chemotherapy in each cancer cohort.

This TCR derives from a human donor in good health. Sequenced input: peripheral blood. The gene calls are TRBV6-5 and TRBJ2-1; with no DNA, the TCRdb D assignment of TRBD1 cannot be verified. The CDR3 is CASSYSPTTPGNEQFF.